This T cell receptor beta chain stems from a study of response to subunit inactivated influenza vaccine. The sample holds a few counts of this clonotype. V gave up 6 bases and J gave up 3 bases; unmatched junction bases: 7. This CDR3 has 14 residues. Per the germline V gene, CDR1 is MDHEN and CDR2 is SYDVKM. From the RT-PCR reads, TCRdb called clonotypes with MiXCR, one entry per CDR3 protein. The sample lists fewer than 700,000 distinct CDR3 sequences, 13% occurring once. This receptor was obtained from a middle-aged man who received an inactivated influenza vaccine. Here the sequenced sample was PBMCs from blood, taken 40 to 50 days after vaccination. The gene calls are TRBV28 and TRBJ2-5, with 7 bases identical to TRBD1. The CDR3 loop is CASSYRGNKETQYF. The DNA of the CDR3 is TGTGCCAGCAGCTACAGGGGAAATAAAGAGACCCAGTACTTC.